This T cell receptor (beta chain) was captured in a study of blood T cell repertoires in COVID-19. Turning to the study itself: The origin of the acute and convalescent COVID-19 samples was the United States, Italy and Spain. The cDNA or gDNA used as material had been derived from T cells, B-cell-depleted T cells, or PBMCs.

Original processing notes: Amplification with reference gene primers provided the estimates of nucleated cell counts. Here immunoSEQ multiplex PCR was the method, and the copy in TCRdb shows in-frame clones only, minus some. For V, J and clone size, that table is used; D and trimming come from the DNA. The repertoire consists of about 250,000 clones, with approximately 85% occurring once and the leading ten covering roughly 6.2%. Deletions cut 7 bases from V and 2 bases from J, with 14 bases between. Germline CDR1 SGHRS, CDR2 YFSETQ. The CDR3 is 14 amino acids. The V and J genes are TRBV5-1 and TRBJ2-3; D possibly corresponds to TRBD2 (5 bases). Sequencing was performed on peripheral blood. The receptor was derived from a woman of 80 years or more with COVID-19, enrolled during active disease. CDR3 sequence (DNA): TGCGCCAGCCGAGGGCACCCAGCCACAGATACGCAGTATTTT. Amino acid sequence: CASRGHPATDTQYF.